What follows are 7 T cell receptor beta chains derived from one specimen sequenced in a study of shared clonotypes between healthy human individuals. Repertoires were generated with immunoSEQ multiplex PCR, while TCRdb's copy carries only in-frame clones and drops some. The top ten hold roughly 0.1% of the sample, which has about 550,000 clones, 95% seen once. As defined, naive CD8 cells were CD45RO-negative and positively selected for CCR7, with terminally differentiated effector memory CD45RA+ cells excluded. Source material: naive CD8+ T cells sorted from blood. These receptors were collected from a woman under 40 in good health.

The chain joins TRBV5-1 to TRBJ1-1; tentative D call: TRBD1 (6 bases). V was cut by 4 bases and J by 0 bases, with 10 bases left in between. Germline V CDR1 and CDR2: SGHRS, YFSETQ. The CDR3 consists of 14 residues. CDR3 sequence (DNA): TGCGCCAGCAGCCCCGGGGGCATGAACACTGAAGCTTTCTTT. It specifies CASSPGGMNTEAFF.

The chain combines TRBV13 with TRBJ2-5, with 8 bases that match TRBD2. The J segment lost 5 bases and the V segment lost 3 bases, leaving 8 bases of the junction unmatched. The CDR3 covers 15 residues. Germline V gene data show CDR1 as PRHDT and CDR2 as FYEKMQ (reference sequence). CDR3 in amino acids: CASSFYGRAGETQYF. CDR3 sequence (DNA): TGTGCCAGCAGCTTTTACGGGAGGGCCGGGGAGACCCAGTACTTC. Drawing the rest from reference TRBV13 and TRBJ2-5, the complete variable domain is AAGVIQSPRHLIKEKRETATLKCYPIPRHDTVYWYQQGPGQDPQFLISFYEKMQSDKGSIPDRFSAQQFSDYHSELNMSSLELGDSALYFCASSFYGRAGETQYFGPGTRLLVL.

This chain uses TRBV27 with TRBJ1-1, with unresolved D. CDR3 size: 14 residues. Germline CDR1 reads MNHEY; CDR2 reads SMNVEV (reference sequence). Trimming removed 6 bases at V and 4 bases at J, with 15 bases between. The CDR3 nucleotides are TGTGCCAGCAGGGACGGGCCGAGGGCCACTGAAGCTTTCTTT. As protein: CASRDGPRATEAFF.

The chain recombines TRBV9 with TRBJ2-7; D is ambiguous. Trimming took off 1 base at V and 7 bases at J, with 15 bases between the two ends. The CDR3 consists of 14 residues. Per the germline V gene, CDR1 is SGDLS and CDR2 is YYNGEE. CDR3 region: CASSVRASSREQYF. The CDR3, as DNA: TGTGCCAGCAGCGTACGGGCCTCATCGCGGGAGCAGTACTTC.

This clone was detected only once. Other DNA sequences in this specimen translate into the identical CDR3. V is TRBV5-4 and J is TRBJ1-5; D uncertain. V lost 0 bases and J 4 bases, leaving 5 bases between the germline ends. The germline gives CDR1 SGHNT, CDR2 YYREEE (reference sequence). The CDR3 is made up of 13 amino acids. This CDR3 reads CASSLDSNQPQHF. CDR3 in DNA: TGTGCCAGCAGCTTGGACTCTAATCAGCCCCAGCATTTT.

The DNA for the CDR3 is TGTGCCAGCAGCCGCGGGGGGGGGAAGTACGAGCAGTACTTC. Translation: CASSRGGGKYEQYF. The chain employs TRBV28 and TRBJ2-7, with 9 bases fitting TRBD2. Germline trimming cut 6 bases from V and 4 bases from J; bases unmatched to any gene: 7. Germline values: CDR1 MDHEN, CDR2 SYDVKM. There are 14 residues in the CDR3. The whole variable domain, remainder taken from reference TRBV28 and TRBJ2-7, is DVKVTQSSRYLVKRTGEKVFLECVQDMDHENMFWYRQDPGLGLRLIYFSYDVKMKEKGDIPEGYSVSREKKERFSLILESASTNQTSMYLCASSRGGGKYEQYFGPGTRLTVT.

V usage is TRBV27 and J usage is TRBJ2-1, with D perhaps matching TRBD2 (6 bases). V lost 5 bases, J lost 2 bases, and 16 bases lay in between. This CDR3 region has 16 residues. The germline V gene encodes CDR1 MNHEY and CDR2 SMNVEV (reference sequence). CDR3 residues: CASSPRLDVPYNEQFF. For the CDR3, the DNA is TGTGCCAGCAGTCCGAGACTAGACGTCCCCTACAATGAGCAGTTCTTC.